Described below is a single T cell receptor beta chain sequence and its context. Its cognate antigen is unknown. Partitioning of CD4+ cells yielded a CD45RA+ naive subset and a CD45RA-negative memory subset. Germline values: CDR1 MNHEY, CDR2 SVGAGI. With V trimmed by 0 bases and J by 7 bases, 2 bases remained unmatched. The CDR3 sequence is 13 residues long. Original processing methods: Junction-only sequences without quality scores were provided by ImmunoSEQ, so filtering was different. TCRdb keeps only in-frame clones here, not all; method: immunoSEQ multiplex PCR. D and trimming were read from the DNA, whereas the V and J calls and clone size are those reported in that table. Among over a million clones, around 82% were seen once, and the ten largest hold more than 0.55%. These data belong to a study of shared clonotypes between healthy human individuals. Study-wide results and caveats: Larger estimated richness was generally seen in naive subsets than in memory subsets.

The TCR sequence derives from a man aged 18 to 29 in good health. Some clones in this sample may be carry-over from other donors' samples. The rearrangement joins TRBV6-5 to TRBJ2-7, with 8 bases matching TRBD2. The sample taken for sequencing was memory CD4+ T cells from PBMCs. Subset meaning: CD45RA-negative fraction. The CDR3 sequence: CASSYSTGGEQYF. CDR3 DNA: TGTGCCAGCAGTTACTCGACGGGGGGGGAGCAGTACTTC.